This entry describes one TCR beta chain. Antigen: not known. The data are from a study of radiation and T cells in renal cell carcinoma. In the study overall: Nephrectomy followed 15 Gy stereotactic body radiation by 4 weeks.

Sequenced by immunoSEQ multiplex PCR; TCRdb stores in-frame clones only, minus some. Among 150,000 to 180,000 clones listed, 80% to 90% were seen once. CDR3 size: 14 residues. The germline V and J ends were trimmed by 9 bases and 0 bases, with 14 bases remaining between them. Germline V gene lookup returns CDR1 MNHNS and CDR2 SASEGT. Study results and limitations: Baseline intratumoral clonotype presence is unknown without pretreatment biopsies.

Sample time point: blood 2 weeks post-SBRT. Treatment specified: 15 Gy SBRT to primary tumor, nephrectomy 4 weeks later. The clonotype was recovered from a woman between 45 and 65 years old with renal cell carcinoma. This rearrangement joins TRBV6-1 to TRBJ1-2, with D perhaps matching TRBD1 (6 bases). The sample in question was blood, obtained from a patient whose treatment included radiotherapy and nephrectomy. The CDR3 reads CASSGQTTNYGYTF. The CDR3 DNA reads as TGTGCCAGTAGCGGACAGACAACTAACTATGGCTACACCTTC.